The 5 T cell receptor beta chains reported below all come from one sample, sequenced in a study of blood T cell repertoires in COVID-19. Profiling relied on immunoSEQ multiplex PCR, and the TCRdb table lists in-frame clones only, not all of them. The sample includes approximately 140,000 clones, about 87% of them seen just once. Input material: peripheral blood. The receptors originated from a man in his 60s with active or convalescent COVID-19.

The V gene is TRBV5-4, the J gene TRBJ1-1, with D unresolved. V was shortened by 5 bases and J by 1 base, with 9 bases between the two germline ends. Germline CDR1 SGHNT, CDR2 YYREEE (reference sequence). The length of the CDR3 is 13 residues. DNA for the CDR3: TGTGCCAGCAGTATTACAGAGAACACTGAAGCTTTCTTT. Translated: CASSITENTEAFF. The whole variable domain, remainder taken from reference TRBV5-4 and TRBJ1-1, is ETGVTQSPTHLIKTRGQQVTLRCSSQSGHNTVSWYQQALGQGPQFIFQYYREEENGRGNFPPRFSGLQFPNYSSELNVNALELDDSALYLCASSITENTEAFFGQGTRLTVV.

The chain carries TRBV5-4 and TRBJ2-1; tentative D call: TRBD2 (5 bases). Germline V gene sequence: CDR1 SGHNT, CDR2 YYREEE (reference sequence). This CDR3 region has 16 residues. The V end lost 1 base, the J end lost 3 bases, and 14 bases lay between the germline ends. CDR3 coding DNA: TGTGCCAGCAGCTTGTCAATATCGGACTTCTACAATGAGCAGTTCTTC. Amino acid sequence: CASSLSISDFYNEQFF.

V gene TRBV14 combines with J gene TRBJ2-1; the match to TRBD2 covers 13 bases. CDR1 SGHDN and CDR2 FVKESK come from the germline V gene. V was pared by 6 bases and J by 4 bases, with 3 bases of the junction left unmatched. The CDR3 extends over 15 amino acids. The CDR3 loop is CASSRTSGSYNEQFF. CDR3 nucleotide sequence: TGTGCCAGCAGTCGGACTAGCGGGAGTTACAATGAGCAGTTCTTC.

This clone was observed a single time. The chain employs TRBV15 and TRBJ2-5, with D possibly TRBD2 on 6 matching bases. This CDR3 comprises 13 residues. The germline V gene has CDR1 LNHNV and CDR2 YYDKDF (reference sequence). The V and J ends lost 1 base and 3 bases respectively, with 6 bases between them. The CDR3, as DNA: TGTGCCACCAGCAGAGGGAGGGAAGAGACCCAGTACTTC. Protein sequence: CATSRGREETQYF.

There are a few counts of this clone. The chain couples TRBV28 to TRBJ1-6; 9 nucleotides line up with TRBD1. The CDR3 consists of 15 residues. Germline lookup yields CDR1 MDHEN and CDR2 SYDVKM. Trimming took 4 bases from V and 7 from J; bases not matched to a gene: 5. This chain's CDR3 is CASSSGTGSNSPLHF. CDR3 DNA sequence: TGTGCCAGCAGTTCCGGGACAGGGTCGAATTCACCCCTCCACTTT.